The 24 T cell receptor beta chains in this list originate from one sample, sequenced in a study of cytomegalovirus exposure and HLA in healthy donors. Primers included in the PCR were 60 Vbeta and 13 Jbeta primers. Produced via immunoSEQ multiplex PCR; TCRdb's table is partial and in-frame only. Of about 160,000 clones listed, 75% to 85% are singletons. Specimen: PBMCs. These receptors all stem from a woman under 30 in good health and CMV-seronegative.

This chain connects TRBV7-9 to TRBJ2-5; 14 bases align to TRBD2. The DNA end favors TRBJ2-7, so the J call may be wrong. From germline, CDR1 is SEHNR and CDR2 FQNEAQ (reference sequence). The length of the CDR3 is 15 residues. The CDR3 DNA is TGTGCCAGCAGCTTAGTGGGACTAGCGGGAGACGAGCAGTACTTC. As protein: CASSLVGLAGDEQYF.

The rearrangement links TRBV5-1 to TRBJ2-6, with 9 bases aligning to TRBD1. The germline CDR1 and CDR2 sequences are SGHRS and YFSETQ. V shed 3 bases, J shed 0 bases, and the junction held 4 bases outside the gene matches. CDR3 size: 17 residues. For the CDR3, the DNA is TGCGCCAGCAGCTCCGGGACAGGGAGCTCTGGGGCCAACGTCCTGACTTTC. It codes for CASSSGTGSSGANVLTF.

V gene TRBV6-6 combines with J gene TRBJ2-5; TRBD2 might be the D (7 bases). This CDR3 has 16 amino acids. Trimming removed 0 bases at V and 1 base at J, with 12 bases between. Germline CDR1 and CDR2: MNHNY and SVGAGI (reference sequence). This CDR3 is CASSYSGAGAQETQYF. In DNA, the CDR3 is TGTGCCAGCAGTTACTCCGGGGCGGGGGCCCAAGAGACCCAGTACTTC.

The J gene is TRBJ1-3, the V gene TRBV6-6, with TRBD1 identical over 10 bases. The V gene's germline CDR1 is MNHNY and CDR2 SVGAGI (reference sequence). CDR3 size: 16 residues. After removal of 7 bases from V and 2 bases from J, the junction contained 8 bases not matched to a gene. The chain's CDR3 is CASKMTGGIPGNTIYF. CDR3 DNA: TGTGCCAGCAAGATGACAGGGGGCATTCCTGGAAACACCATATATTTT.

This sequence joins TRBV5-1 and TRBJ2-7; perhaps TRBD1 as D (5 bases). This CDR3 region has 15 residues. The germline V gene encodes CDR1 SGHRS and CDR2 YFSETQ. Deletions cut 0 bases from V and 0 bases from J, with 10 bases between. The CDR3 nucleotides read TGCGCCAGCAGCTTGGGCAGTCAGGGCTCCTACGAGCAGTACTTC. Its translation: CASSLGSQGSYEQYF.

This chain connects TRBV4-1 to TRBJ2-1; TRBD2 agrees at 11 bases. Germline V gene sequence: CDR1 MGHRA, CDR2 YSYEKL. Trimming cost V 0 bases and J 8 bases; bases outside gene matches: 6. The CDR3 extends over 16 amino acids. The DNA for the CDR3 is TGCGCCAGCAGCCAAGATGGGACTAGCGGAGGAGATGAGCAGTTCTTC. Protein: CASSQDGTSGGDEQFF.

This clone appeared a few times. The chain joins TRBV11-2 to TRBJ2-3, with 10 bases that match TRBD2. Trimming at V came to 1 base and at J to 9 bases, leaving 4 bases not matched to a gene. The CDR3 has 14 amino acids. CDR1 is SGHAT and CDR2 is FQNNGV in the germline V gene. CDR3 nucleotides: TGTGCCAGCAGCTTAGGCTCGGGACTAGCGACGCAGTATTTT. Translating it yields CASSLGSGLATQYF.

The chain couples TRBV4-1 to TRBJ2-3; tentatively, D is TRBD1 (6 bases). V was clipped by 4 bases and J by 1 base, with 12 bases between them. The CDR3 runs 15 residues. The germline gives CDR1 MGHRA, CDR2 YSYEKL. The CDR3 protein is CASSRKQGGTDTQYF. The DNA of the CDR3 is TGCGCCAGCAGCCGAAAACAGGGTGGCACAGATACGCAGTATTTT.

This chain connects TRBV6-5 to TRBJ2-3, with 7 bases aligning to TRBD1. The CDR3 totals 14 residues. Germline CDR1 reads MNHEY; CDR2 reads SVGAGI. V lost 6 bases, J lost 6 bases, and 9 bases stayed unmatched. The CDR3 DNA follows: TGTGCCAGCAGACTACAGGGGCCGGGGGATACGCAGTATTTT. It codes for CASRLQGPGDTQYF.

The chain carries TRBV27 and TRBJ2-2, with TRBD2 matching 10 bases. The germline CDR1 and CDR2 sequences are MNHEY and SMNVEV (reference sequence). The CDR3 is 15 amino acids. Losses at the gene ends were 4 bases for V and 6 bases for J; bases not matched to a gene: 5. DNA of the CDR3: TGTGCCAGCAGTTCCCTAGCGGGAGCACCCGGGGAGCTGTTTTTT. It codes for CASSSLAGAPGELFF.

Comment on this clone: One junction end does not reproduce the germline sequence, and a read error may be involved. The V call is TRBV6-1, the J call TRBJ1-3; tentative D call: TRBD1 (6 bases). The CDR3 extends over 12 amino acids. In germline, CDR1 is MNHNS, CDR2 SASEGT. The CDR3 protein is CASREGLYRVYF. CDR3 nucleotide sequence: TGTGCCAGCAGGGAAGGACTCTACAGGGTATATTTT.

J is TRBJ1-2 and V is TRBV6-5; possible D gene TRBD1, 5 bases. CDR1 and CDR2 (germline): MNHEY, SVGAGI. Trimming removed 7 bases at V and 7 bases at J, with 19 bases between. The CDR3 runs 14 residues. The CDR3 DNA follows: TGTGCCAGCAACCCCGGAGGGGCGCCGCGTGGCTACACCTTC. This gives the protein CASNPGGAPRGYTF.

The gene calls are TRBV19 and TRBJ2-1; 9 bases agree with TRBD2. Germline V lookup: CDR1 LNHDA, CDR2 SQIVND (reference sequence). The CDR3 totals 16 residues. V shed 10 bases, J shed 8 bases, and the junction held 18 bases outside the gene matches. The DNA for the CDR3 is TGTGCCACTCACCGGGGCGGGAGGGCCTATCACGATGAGCAGTTCTTC. Its protein product is CATHRGGRAYHDEQFF.

This clone was observed a few times. Other DNA sequences in the sample encode the same CDR3. V gene TRBV18 combines with J gene TRBJ2-7; D uncertain. The CDR3 is 13 residues long. Per the germline V gene, CDR1 is KGHSH and CDR2 is LQKENI. V was shortened by 2 bases and J by 0 bases, with 5 bases between the two germline ends. CDR3: CASSPAASYEQYF. The CDR3 DNA is TGTGCCAGCTCACCAGCGGCCTCCTACGAGCAGTACTTC.

The sample holds a few counts of this clone. CDR3 region: CASSRSTGEDTQYF. The CDR3 DNA reads as TGCGCCAGCAGCCGATCGACAGGGGAAGATACGCAGTATTTT. The genes are TRBV4-1 and TRBJ2-3; 8 bases agree with TRBD1. The CDR3 consists of 14 residues. Germline CDR1 MGHRA, CDR2 YSYEKL. V shed 4 bases and J 5 bases; nucleotides not matched to a gene: 5.

With regard to this clone: Other nucleotide sequences from this sample produce the same CDR3. V gene TRBV9 combines with J gene TRBJ2-7; TRBD2 agrees at 8 bases. Germline lookup yields CDR1 SGDLS and CDR2 YYNGEE. The CDR3 has 14 amino acids. V was clipped by 0 bases and J by 2 bases; unmatched bases: 1. CDR3 region: CASSVDGRAYEQYF. The CDR3 nucleotides are TGTGCCAGCAGCGTAGACGGGAGGGCCTACGAGCAGTACTTC.

The CDR3 sequence: CASSQELAGGELFF. CDR3 coding DNA: TGTGCCAGCAGCCAAGAACTAGCGGGAGGGGAGCTGTTTTTT. This chain uses TRBV4-2 with TRBJ2-2; TRBD2 matches 10 bases. V dropped 0 bases and J dropped 8; count of bases not matched to a gene: 0. The CDR3 covers 14 residues. Looked up from germline, CDR1 is LGHNA and CDR2 is YNFKEQ.

With regard to this clone: The CDR3 does not end in the conserved phenylalanine or tryptophan, so this is likely a read error. This chain links TRBV2 with TRBJ1-1; TRBD1 might be the D (5 bases). The CDR3 loop spans 13 amino acids. V was trimmed by 11 bases and J by 2 bases, leaving 15 bases between them. From germline, CDR1 is SNHLY and CDR2 FYNNEI. CDR3: CAGSYDRNTEAFL. The CDR3 DNA reads TGTGCCGGATCGTACGACAGAAACACTGAAGCTTTCCTT.

This clone was seen only once. The V and J genes are TRBV30 and TRBJ1-6; 7 bases are shared with TRBD1. The germline V gene encodes CDR1 GTSNPN and CDR2 SVGIG (reference sequence). The CDR3 extends over 15 amino acids. Trimming cost V 7 bases and J 2 bases; bases outside gene matches: 8. The CDR3 region is CASLGGQTYNSPLHF. The CDR3 nucleotides are TGTGCCTCCCTTGGGGGACAGACCTATAATTCACCCCTCCACTTT.

The CDR3 loop is CASGFSRGHEQYF. The CDR3 DNA is TGTGCTAGTGGTTTCTCGCGGGGGCACGAGCAGTACTTC. This rearrangement joins TRBV12-5 to TRBJ2-7, with D possibly being TRBD2 (7 bases). The V and J ends lost 3 bases and 5 bases respectively, with 11 bases between them. Germline-derived CDR1 and CDR2 are LGHNT and FRNRAP. There are 13 residues in the CDR3.

The chain links TRBV15 to TRBJ2-3, with 16 bases that match TRBD2. Trimming at V came to 6 bases and at J to 3 bases, leaving 3 bases not matched to a gene. The CDR3 covers 16 residues. The germline gives CDR1 LNHNV, CDR2 YYDKDF (reference sequence). The CDR3 region is CATRTGLAGGTDTQYF. The CDR3 DNA follows: TGTGCCACCAGGACGGGACTAGCGGGAGGGACAGATACGCAGTATTTT.

The gene calls are TRBV6-4 and TRBJ2-3; 10 bases fit TRBD2. CDR3 length: 16 residues. The V and J ends lost 4 bases and 3 bases, in that order; junction bases with no gene match: 7. Germline loops: CDR1 MRHNA, CDR2 SNTAGT. The CDR3 loop reads CASSAFSSGSTDTQYF. CDR3 bases: TGTGCCAGCAGTGCCTTCTCTAGCGGGAGTACAGATACGCAGTATTTT.

The chain joins TRBV5-1 to TRBJ1-3; the D is unclear. Trimming took off 0 bases at V and 0 bases at J, with 13 bases between the two ends. The CDR3 runs to 17 residues. In germline, CDR1 is SGHRS, CDR2 YFSETQ. The CDR3 DNA sequence: TGCGCCAGCAGCTTGGATCCGGGTACGAGCTCTGGAAACACCATATATTTT. Amino acid sequence: CASSLDPGTSSGNTIYF. The entire variable domain, with the rest obtained from reference TRBV5-1 and TRBJ1-3, is as follows: KAGVTQTPRYLIKTRGQQVTLSCSPISGHRSVSWYQQTPGQGLQFLFEYFSETQRNKGNFPGRFSGRQFSNSRSEMNVSTLELGDSALYLCASSLDPGTSSGNTIYFGEGSWLTVV.

The rearrangement joins TRBV18 to TRBJ2-3; no firm D call. The ends were cut back, 6 bases at V and 6 bases at J, with 13 bases in the middle. This CDR3 is 13 amino acids long. Germline CDR1 is KGHSH and CDR2 is LQKENI. The CDR3 reads CASSQAGPDTQYF. CDR3 nucleotide sequence: TGTGCCAGCTCCCAGGCCGGCCCCGATACGCAGTATTTT.